This T cell receptor beta chain was observed in a study of long-term antiretroviral therapy in people with HIV. Version v3.0 of the immunoSEQ assay was performed at survey level. Using immunoSEQ multiplex PCR, the repertoire was profiled, and TCRdb retains in-frame clones only, with some absent. The repertoire holds fewer than 40,000 clones, with about 97% as singletons. Per the germline V gene, CDR1 is SGHTA and CDR2 is FQGTGA. The CDR3 is made up of 17 amino acids. J gave up 4 bases and V 5 bases, and 8 bases lay outside the gene matches. The sequencing here drew on unsorted PBMCs, taken 6.9 years after starting antiretroviral therapy. The V gene is TRBV7-3, the J gene TRBJ2-3, with 14 bases that match TRBD2. This TCR derives from a man aged 25-45 years with HIV. The CDR3 DNA follows: TGTGCCAGCAGCCCCTCGGGACTAGCGGGAGAGCCAGATACGCAGTATTTT. Amino acid sequence: CASSPSGLAGEPDTQYF.